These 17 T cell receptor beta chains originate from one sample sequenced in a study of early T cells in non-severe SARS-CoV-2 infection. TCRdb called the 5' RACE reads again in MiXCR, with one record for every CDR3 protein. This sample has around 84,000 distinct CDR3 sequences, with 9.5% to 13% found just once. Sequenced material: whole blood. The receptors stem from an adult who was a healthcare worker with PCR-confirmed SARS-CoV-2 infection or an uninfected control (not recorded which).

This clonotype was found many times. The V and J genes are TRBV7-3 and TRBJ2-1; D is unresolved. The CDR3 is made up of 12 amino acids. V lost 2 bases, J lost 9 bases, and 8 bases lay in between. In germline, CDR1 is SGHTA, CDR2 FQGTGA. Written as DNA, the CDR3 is TGTGCCAGCAGCTTAGGGCCGGCTGAGCAGTTCTTC. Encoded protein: CASSLGPAEQFF. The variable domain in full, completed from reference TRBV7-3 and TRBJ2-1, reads GAGVSQTPSNKVTEKGKYVELRCDPISGHTALYWYRQSLGQGPEFLIYFQGTGAADDSGLPNDRFFAVRPEGSVSTLKIQRTERGDSAVYLCASSLGPAEQFFGPGTRLTVL.

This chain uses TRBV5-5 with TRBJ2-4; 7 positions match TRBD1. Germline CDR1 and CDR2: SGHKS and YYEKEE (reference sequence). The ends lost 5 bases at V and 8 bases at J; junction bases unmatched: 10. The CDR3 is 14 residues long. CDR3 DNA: TGTGCCAGCAGTCAAACCGACAGGGATGACATTCAGTACTTC. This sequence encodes CASSQTDRDDIQYF. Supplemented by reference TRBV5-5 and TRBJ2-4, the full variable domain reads DAGVTQSPTHLIKTRGQQVTLRCSPISGHKSVSWYQQVLGQGPQFIFQYYEKEERGRGNFPDRFSARQFPNYSSELNVNALLLGDSALYLCASSQTDRDDIQYFGAGTRLSVL.

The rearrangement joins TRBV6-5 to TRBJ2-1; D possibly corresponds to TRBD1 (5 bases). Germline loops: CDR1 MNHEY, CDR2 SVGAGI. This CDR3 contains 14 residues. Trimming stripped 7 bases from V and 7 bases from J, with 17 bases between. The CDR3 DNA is TGTGCCAGCAAGGCAGGGATGTCTCGGAATGAGCAGTTCTTC. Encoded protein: CASKAGMSRNEQFF.

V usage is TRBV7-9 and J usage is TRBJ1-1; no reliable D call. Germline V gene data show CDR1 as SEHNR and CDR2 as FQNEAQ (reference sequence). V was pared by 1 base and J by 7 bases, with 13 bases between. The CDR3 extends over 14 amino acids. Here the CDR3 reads CASSLGTSRHEAFF. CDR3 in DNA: TGTGCCAGCAGCTTAGGGACTTCTAGGCATGAAGCTTTCTTT.

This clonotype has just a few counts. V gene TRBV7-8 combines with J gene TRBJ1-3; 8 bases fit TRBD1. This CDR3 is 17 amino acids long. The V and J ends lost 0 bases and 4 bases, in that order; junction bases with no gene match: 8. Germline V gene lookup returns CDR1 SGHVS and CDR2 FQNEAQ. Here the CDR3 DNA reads TGTGCCAGCAGCTTAGCGCCAGGGGGCTCCCCGGGAAACACCATATATTTT. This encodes CASSLAPGGSPGNTIYF.

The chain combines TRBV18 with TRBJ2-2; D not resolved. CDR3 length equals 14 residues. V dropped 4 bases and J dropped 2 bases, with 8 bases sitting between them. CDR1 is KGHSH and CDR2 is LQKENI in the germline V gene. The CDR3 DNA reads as TGTGCCAGCTCACAGAGCCTTAACACCGGGGAGCTGTTTTTT. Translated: CASSQSLNTGELFF.

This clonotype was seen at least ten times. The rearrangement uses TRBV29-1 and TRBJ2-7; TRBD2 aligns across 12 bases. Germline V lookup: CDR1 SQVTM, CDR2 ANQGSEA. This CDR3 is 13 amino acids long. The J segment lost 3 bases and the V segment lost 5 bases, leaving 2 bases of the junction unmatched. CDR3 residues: CSVPGLAGYEQYF. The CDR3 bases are TGCAGCGTTCCGGGACTAGCGGGCTACGAGCAGTACTTC.

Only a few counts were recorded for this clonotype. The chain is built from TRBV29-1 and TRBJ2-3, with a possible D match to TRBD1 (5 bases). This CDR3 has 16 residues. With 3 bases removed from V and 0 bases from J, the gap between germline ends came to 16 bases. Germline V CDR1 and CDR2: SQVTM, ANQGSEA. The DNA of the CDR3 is TGCAGCGTTGATGGGGCTTGGGGCGCTAGCACAGATACGCAGTATTTT. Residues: CSVDGAWGASTDTQYF.

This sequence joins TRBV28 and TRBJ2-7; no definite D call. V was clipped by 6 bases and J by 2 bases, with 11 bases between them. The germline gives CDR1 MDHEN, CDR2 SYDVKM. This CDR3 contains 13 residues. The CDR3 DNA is TGTGCCAGCAGCCCACAGCCTGCCTACGAGCAGTACTTC. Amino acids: CASSPQPAYEQYF. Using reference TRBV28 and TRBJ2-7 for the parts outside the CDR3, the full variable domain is DVKVTQSSRYLVKRTGEKVFLECVQDMDHENMFWYRQDPGLGLRLIYFSYDVKMKEKGDIPEGYSVSREKKERFSLILESASTNQTSMYLCASSPQPAYEQYFGPGTRLTVT.

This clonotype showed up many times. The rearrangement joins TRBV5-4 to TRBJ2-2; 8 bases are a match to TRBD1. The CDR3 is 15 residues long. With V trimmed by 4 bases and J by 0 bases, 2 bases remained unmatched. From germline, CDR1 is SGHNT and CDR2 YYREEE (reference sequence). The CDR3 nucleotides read TGTGCCAGCAGCCCGGACAGGGCGAACACCGGGGAGCTGTTTTTT. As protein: CASSPDRANTGELFF. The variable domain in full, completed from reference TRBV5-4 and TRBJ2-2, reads ETGVTQSPTHLIKTRGQQVTLRCSSQSGHNTVSWYQQALGQGPQFIFQYYREEENGRGNFPPRFSGLQFPNYSSELNVNALELDDSALYLCASSPDRANTGELFFGEGSRLTVL.

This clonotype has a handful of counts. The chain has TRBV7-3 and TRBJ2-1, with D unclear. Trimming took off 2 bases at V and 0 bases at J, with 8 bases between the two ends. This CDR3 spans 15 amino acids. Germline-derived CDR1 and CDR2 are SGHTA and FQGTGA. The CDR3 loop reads CASSLLLSSYNEQFF. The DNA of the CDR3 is TGTGCCAGCAGCTTATTGCTTTCCTCCTACAATGAGCAGTTCTTC.

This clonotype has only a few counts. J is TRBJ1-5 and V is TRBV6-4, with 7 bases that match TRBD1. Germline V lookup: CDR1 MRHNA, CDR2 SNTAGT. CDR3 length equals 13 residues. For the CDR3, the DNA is TGTGTCGCAGGGGGGGTTTCAGATCAGCCCCAGCATTTT. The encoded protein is CVAGGVSDQPQHF.

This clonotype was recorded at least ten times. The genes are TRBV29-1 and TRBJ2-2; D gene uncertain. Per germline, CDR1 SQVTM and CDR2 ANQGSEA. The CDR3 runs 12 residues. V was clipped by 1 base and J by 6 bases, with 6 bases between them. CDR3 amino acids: CSVEGRSGELFF. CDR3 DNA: TGCAGCGTTGAAGGTCGATCCGGGGAGCTGTTTTTT.

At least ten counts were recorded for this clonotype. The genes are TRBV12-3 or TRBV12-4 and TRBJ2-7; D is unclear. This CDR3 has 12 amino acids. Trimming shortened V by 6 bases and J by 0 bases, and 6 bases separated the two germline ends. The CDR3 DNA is TGTGCCAGCAGCCAAAGCTCCTACGAGCAGTACTTC. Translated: CASSQSSYEQYF.

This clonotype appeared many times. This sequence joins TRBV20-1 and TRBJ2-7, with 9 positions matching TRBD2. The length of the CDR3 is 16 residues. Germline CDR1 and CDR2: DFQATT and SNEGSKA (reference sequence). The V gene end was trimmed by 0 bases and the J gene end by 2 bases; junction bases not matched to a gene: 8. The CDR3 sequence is CSARDGTTSGTYEQYF. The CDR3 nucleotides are TGCAGTGCTAGAGATGGGACGACTAGCGGAACCTACGAGCAGTACTTC.

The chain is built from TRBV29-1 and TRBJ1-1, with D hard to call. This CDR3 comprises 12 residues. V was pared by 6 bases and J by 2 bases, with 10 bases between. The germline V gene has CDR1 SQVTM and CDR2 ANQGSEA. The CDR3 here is CSVRTGNTEAFF. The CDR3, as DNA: TGCAGCGTGCGGACGGGAAACACTGAAGCTTTCTTT.

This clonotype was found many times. CDR3 residues: CASSLYGRGTDTQYF. Written as DNA, the CDR3 is TGTGCCAGCAGTTTATATGGCAGGGGGACAGATACGCAGTATTTT. This rearrangement joins TRBV28 to TRBJ2-3; 7 bases fit TRBD1. V gave up 1 base and J gave up 3 bases; unmatched junction bases: 4. The CDR3 runs to 15 residues. Germline V lookup: CDR1 MDHEN, CDR2 SYDVKM.